There are a few counts of the clone carrying this T cell receptor beta chain. Its antigen is still unknown. This record belongs to a study of beta chain features in type 1 diabetes. The CDR3 runs to 15 residues. From germline, CDR1 is KGHSH and CDR2 LQKENI. V was clipped by 0 bases and J by 0 bases; unmatched bases: 1. Expressed TCRB transcripts were sequenced after all isolated RNA was converted to cDNA. Measured with immunoSEQ multiplex PCR; TCRdb has only the in-frame clones, and not every one. The table lists some 640,000 clones, roughly an eighth of them singletons. Whole-study results and caveats: Significant though moderate, a shortening of TCRB CDR3s appeared in all four CD4+ subsets of Type 1 diabetes patients.

The chain uses TRBV18 and TRBJ1-1; 7 nucleotides match TRBD1. The sequencing sample was made of naive CD4+ T cells from blood. This sequence originates from a man younger than 35 with type 1 diabetes. CDR3 sequence (DNA): TGTGCCAGCTCACCACCCGACAGGGTGAACACTGAAGCTTTCTTT. This encodes CASSPPDRVNTEAFF.